The clone carrying this TCR beta chain showed up just a few times. A read error may produce the germline difference seen at one junction end. This CDR3 contains 11 residues. Germline CDR1 SSHAT, CDR2 FNYEAQ (reference sequence). TCRdb re-analyzed the PCR reads using MiXCR. The table shows around 16,000 clones, with 27% occurring only once. The data are from a study of metastatic and nonmetastatic thyroid tumors. At the level of the study: The authors compared repertoires across blood and tumor or nodule tissue from malignant and benign thyroid patients.

All patients reached thyroid surgery having received no treatment beforehand. Material: adjacent normal tissue. This chain uses TRBV7-7 with TRBJ2-1; D might be TRBD2 (6 bases). This TCR came from a female donor with papillary thyroid cancer or a benign thyroid nodule (not recorded which). Some clones in this sample may be carry-over from other donors' samples. The DNA of the CDR3 is TGTGCTAGCAGCTGGAGGGCTAGGCAGTTCTTC. This codes for CASSWRARQFF.